The 15 T cell receptor beta chains given below trace back to one sample, sequenced in a study of CD8+ T cells in alopecia areata. Treatment given: oral pan-JAK inhibitor, 5-10 mg twice daily. After isolation, RNA underwent reverse transcription to generate cDNA as the sequencing template. Produced via immunoSEQ multiplex PCR; TCRdb's table is partial and in-frame only. The sample includes 270,000 or so clones, 58% of them seen just once. The sequencing used CD4+ T cells sorted from blood, collected at week 24, from a patient treated with tofacitinib. All receptors come from a human donor with alopecia areata.

This chain connects TRBV28 to TRBJ2-7, with D possibly matching TRBD1 (6 bases). The CDR3 length is 13 residues. Germline CDR1 reads MDHEN; CDR2 reads SYDVKM. Trimming took 6 bases from V and 2 from J, leaving 11 bases between them. The CDR3 is CASRPDRTYEQYF. CDR3 sequence (DNA): TGTGCCAGCAGACCGGACAGAACCTACGAGCAGTACTTC.

J is TRBJ2-6 and V is TRBV25-1; no clear D. The CDR3 is 14 residues long. The V gene's germline CDR1 is MGHDK and CDR2 SYGVNS. V was clipped by 5 bases and J by 1 base, with 6 bases between them. CDR3 in DNA: TGTGCCAGCAGTCCGGGTTCTGGGGCCAACGTCCTGACTTTC. Protein sequence: CASSPGSGANVLTF.

This clone was observed a handful of times. The CDR3 sequence is CASSLGLAADTQYF. In DNA, the CDR3 is TGCGCCAGCAGCTTGGGACTAGCAGCAGATACGCAGTATTTT. The chain employs TRBV5-1 and TRBJ2-3; the match to TRBD2 covers 7 bases. Germline values: CDR1 SGHRS, CDR2 YFSETQ. The CDR3 length is 14 residues. The ends lost 0 bases at V and 4 bases at J; junction bases unmatched: 2.

The chain has TRBV29-1 and TRBJ1-1; D not certain. Trimming pared 3 bases from V and 4 bases from J, leaving 12 bases between. In germline, CDR1 is SQVTM, CDR2 ANQGSEA. The CDR3 has 13 residues. CDR3 loop: CSVEGGPGTEAFF. In DNA, the CDR3 is TGCAGCGTTGAGGGCGGACCGGGCACTGAAGCTTTCTTT.

The chain employs TRBV4-1 and TRBJ2-1; TRBD2 matches 9 bases. The J segment lost 4 bases and the V segment lost 1 base, leaving 8 bases of the junction unmatched. CDR3 length: 17 amino acids. Germline assignment: CDR1 MGHRA and CDR2 YSYEKL. The CDR3 reads CASSQGLAGKRYNEQFF. CDR3 DNA: TGCGCCAGCAGCCAAGGGCTAGCGGGGAAGAGGTACAATGAGCAGTTCTTC.

The chain employs TRBV2 and TRBJ2-3, with TRBD1 matching over 9 bases. The V and J ends lost 6 bases and 3 bases, in that order; junction bases with no gene match: 10. The CDR3 length is 16 residues. Germline CDR1 SNHLY, CDR2 FYNNEI. CDR3 protein: CASRTNTGTGTDTQYF. DNA for the CDR3: TGTGCCAGCAGGACTAATACCGGGACAGGGACAGATACGCAGTATTTT.

The V and J genes are TRBV30 and TRBJ1-2, with D unclear. This CDR3 region has 12 residues. The germline CDR1 and CDR2 sequences are GTSNPN and SVGIG (reference sequence). V lost 1 base, J lost 4 bases, and 7 bases lay in between. The CDR3 region has the DNA TGTGCCTGGAGTGGACGACGCTATGGCTACACCTTC. It is translated as CAWSGRRYGYTF. Combining the CDR3 with reference TRBV30 and TRBJ1-2 gives the whole variable domain SQTIHQWPATLVQPVGSPLSLECTVEGTSNPNLYWYRQAAGRGLQLLFYSVGIGQISSEVPQNLSASRPQDRQFILSSKKLLLSDSGFYLCAWSGRRYGYTFGSGTRLTVV.

This clone turned up a few times. The genes are TRBV7-2 and TRBJ1-1; no clear D. The CDR3 has 12 residues. Deletions cut 1 base from V and 10 bases from J, with 10 bases between. Germline V lookup: CDR1 SGHTA, CDR2 FQGNSA. CDR3 in amino acids: CASSLDTVGAFF. In nucleotides, the CDR3 is TGTGCCAGCAGCTTAGACACTGTGGGAGCTTTCTTT.

This clone was observed a few times. V is TRBV30 and J is TRBJ2-7; TRBD2 is a possible D gene (6 bases). The CDR3 runs 12 residues. Trimming took off 4 bases at V and 3 bases at J, with 10 bases between the two ends. Per the germline V gene, CDR1 is GTSNPN and CDR2 is SVGIG (reference sequence). The CDR3 coding sequence is TGTGCCTGGACCCCCGGGGGCTACGAGCAGTACTTC. Amino acid sequence: CAWTPGGYEQYF.

V and J are TRBV18 and TRBJ2-7; D gene uncertain. The ends were cut back, 4 bases at V and 2 bases at J, with 9 bases in the middle. This CDR3 region has 13 residues. CDR1 and CDR2 from the germline V gene are KGHSH and LQKENI. In nucleotides, the CDR3 is TGTGCCAGCTCACGTTCAGATGCCTACGAGCAGTACTTC. Amino acids: CASSRSDAYEQYF.

The chain joins TRBV2 to TRBJ2-7, with D possibly matching TRBD1 (5 bases). V was shortened by 5 bases and J by 5 bases, with 10 bases between the two germline ends. CDR1 is SNHLY, CDR2 FYNNEI, per germline. The CDR3 consists of 12 residues. This chain's CDR3 is CASSKGPDEQYF. The CDR3 region has the DNA TGTGCCAGCAGTAAGGGGCCGGACGAGCAGTACTTC.

This chain joins TRBV29-1 and TRBJ2-7; 8 positions match TRBD1. The CDR3 is 14 amino acids. Looked up from germline, CDR1 is SQVTM and CDR2 is ANQGSEA. Trimming cost V 7 bases and J 2 bases; bases outside gene matches: 10. The CDR3 is CSARTGTGPYEQYF. In DNA, the CDR3 is TGCAGCGCCCGTACCGGGACAGGACCCTACGAGCAGTACTTC.

The chain employs TRBV7-8 and TRBJ2-7, with D maybe TRBD2 (5 bases). This CDR3 is built from 13 residues. Germline V gives CDR1 SGHVS, CDR2 FQNEAQ. V lost 2 bases and J 3 bases, leaving 8 bases between the germline ends. In DNA, the CDR3 is TGTGCCAGCAGCTTACGGACTCACTACGAGCAGTACTTC. Translating it yields CASSLRTHYEQYF. Combining the CDR3 with reference TRBV7-8 and TRBJ2-7 gives the whole variable domain GAGVSQSPRYKVAKRGQDVALRCDPISGHVSLFWYQQALGQGPEFLTYFQNEAQLDKSGLPSDRFFAERPEGSVSTLKIQRTQQEDSAVYLCASSLRTHYEQYFGPGTRLTVT.

There are a few counts of this clone. The chain recombines TRBV30 with TRBJ2-1, with D perhaps TRBD2 (5 bases). V was clipped by 8 bases and J by 4 bases, with 9 bases between them. Germline V gene lookup returns CDR1 GTSNPN and CDR2 SVGIG (reference sequence). This CDR3 contains 11 residues. CDR3 DNA sequence: TGTGCCGGCACGGGGTACAATGAGCAGTTCTTC. Translation gives CAGTGYNEQFF.

Remarks on this clone: The same CDR3 also results from other DNA sequences found in this sample. The chain uses TRBV18 and TRBJ1-1; D ambiguous. Germline-derived CDR1 and CDR2 are KGHSH and LQKENI. This CDR3 has 13 amino acids. V was cut by 2 bases and J by 0 bases, with 4 bases left in between. The CDR3 protein is CASSPGVNTEAFF. CDR3 coding DNA: TGTGCCAGCTCACCAGGGGTGAACACTGAAGCTTTCTTT. Full variable domain (outside the CDR3, taken from reference TRBV18 and TRBJ1-1): NAGVMQNPRHLVRRRGQEARLRCSPMKGHSHVYWYRQLPEEGLKFMVYLQKENIIDESGMPKERFSAEFPKEGPSILRIQQVVRGDSAAYFCASSPGVNTEAFFGQGTRLTVV.